This T cell receptor (beta chain) was documented in a study of CXCR3-negative and CXCR3-positive naive CD8 T cells. Across the whole study: The TRB read total, about 130 million, broke down to about 1.5 +/- 0.3 million reads per library.

In preparing the TRB cDNA libraries, 5' RACE with UMI labels was used. One entry per CDR3 protein, without DNA, is what TCRdb gives after re-calling the 5' RACE reads. The sample table includes 150,000 or so distinct CDR3 sequences. There are 13 residues in the CDR3. Germline assignment: CDR1 MGHRA and CDR2 YSYEKL. The clonotype was recovered from a human donor in good health. Some clones in this sample may be carry-over from other donors' samples. This chain joins TRBV4-1 and TRBJ2-2. The material sequenced was naive CXCR3- CD8+ T cells from blood. Subset given: CD45RO-CCR7+CD27+CD95- naive CD8+ T cells lacking CXCR3 (TNR3-). The CDR3 protein is CASSQGMAGELFF.